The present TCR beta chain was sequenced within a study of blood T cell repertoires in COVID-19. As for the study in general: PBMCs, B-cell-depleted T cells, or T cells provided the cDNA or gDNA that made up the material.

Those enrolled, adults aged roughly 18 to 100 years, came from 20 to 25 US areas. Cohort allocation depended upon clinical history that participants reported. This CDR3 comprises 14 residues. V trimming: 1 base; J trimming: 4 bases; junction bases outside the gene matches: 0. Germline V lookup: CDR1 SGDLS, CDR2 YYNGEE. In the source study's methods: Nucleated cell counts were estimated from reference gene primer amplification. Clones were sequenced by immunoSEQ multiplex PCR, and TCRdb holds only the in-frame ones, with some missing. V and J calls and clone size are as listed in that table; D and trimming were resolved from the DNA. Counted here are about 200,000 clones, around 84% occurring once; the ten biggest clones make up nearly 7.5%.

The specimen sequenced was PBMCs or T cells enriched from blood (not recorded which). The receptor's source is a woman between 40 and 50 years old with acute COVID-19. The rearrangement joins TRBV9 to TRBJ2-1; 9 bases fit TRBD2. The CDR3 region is CASSVTSGYNEQFF. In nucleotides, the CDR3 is TGTGCCAGCAGCGTAACTAGCGGGTACAATGAGCAGTTCTTC.